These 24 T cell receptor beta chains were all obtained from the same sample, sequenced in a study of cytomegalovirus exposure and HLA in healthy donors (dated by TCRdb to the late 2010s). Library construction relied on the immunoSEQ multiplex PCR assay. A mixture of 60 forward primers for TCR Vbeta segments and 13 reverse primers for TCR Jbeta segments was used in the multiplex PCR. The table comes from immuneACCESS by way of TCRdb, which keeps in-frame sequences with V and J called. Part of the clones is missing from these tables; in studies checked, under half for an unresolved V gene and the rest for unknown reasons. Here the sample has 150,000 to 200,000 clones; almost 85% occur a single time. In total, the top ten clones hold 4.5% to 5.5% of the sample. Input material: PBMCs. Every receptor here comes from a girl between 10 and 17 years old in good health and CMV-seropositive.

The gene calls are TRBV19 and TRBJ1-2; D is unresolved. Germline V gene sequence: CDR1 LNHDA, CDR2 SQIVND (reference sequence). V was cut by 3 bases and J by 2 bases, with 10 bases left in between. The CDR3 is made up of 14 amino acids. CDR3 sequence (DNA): TGTGCCAGTAGTATTTTTGGCCGAAACTATGGCTACACCTTC. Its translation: CASSIFGRNYGYTF.

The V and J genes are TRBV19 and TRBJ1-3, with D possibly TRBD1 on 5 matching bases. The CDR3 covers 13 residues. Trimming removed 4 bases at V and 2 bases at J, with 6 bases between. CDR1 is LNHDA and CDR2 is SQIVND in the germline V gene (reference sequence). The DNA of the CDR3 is TGTGCCAGTAGTAAGGGGACTGGAAACACCATATATTTT. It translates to CASSKGTGNTIYF.

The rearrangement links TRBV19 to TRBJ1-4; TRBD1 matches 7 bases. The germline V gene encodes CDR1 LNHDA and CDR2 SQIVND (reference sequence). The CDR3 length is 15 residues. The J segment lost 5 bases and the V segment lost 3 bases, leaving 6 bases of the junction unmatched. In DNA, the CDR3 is TGTGCCAGTAGTATCCCAGGGGGGCCAAATGAAAAACTGTTTTTT. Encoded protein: CASSIPGGPNEKLFF. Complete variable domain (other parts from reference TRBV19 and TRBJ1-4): DGGITQSPKYLFRKEGQNVTLSCEQNLNHDAMYWYRQDPGQGLRLIYYSQIVNDFQKGDIAEGYSVSREKKESFPLTVTSAQKNPTAFYLCASSIPGGPNEKLFFGSGTQLSVL.

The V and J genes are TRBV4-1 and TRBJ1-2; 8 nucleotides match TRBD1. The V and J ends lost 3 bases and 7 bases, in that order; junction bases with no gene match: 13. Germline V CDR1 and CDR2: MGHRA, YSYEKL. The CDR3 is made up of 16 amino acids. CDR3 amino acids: CASSQGPGTGGSGYTF. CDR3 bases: TGCGCCAGCAGCCAGGGCCCCGGGACAGGAGGTAGTGGCTACACCTTC.

CDR3 coding DNA: TGTGCCAGCTTGGTGGGCCTGAACACTGAAGCTTTCTTT. This sequence encodes CASLVGLNTEAFF. This chain uses TRBV6-5 with TRBJ1-1, with D unclear. This CDR3 is 13 amino acids long. With 8 bases removed from V and 0 bases from J, the gap between germline ends came to 10 bases. Germline CDR1 is MNHEY and CDR2 is SVGAGI.

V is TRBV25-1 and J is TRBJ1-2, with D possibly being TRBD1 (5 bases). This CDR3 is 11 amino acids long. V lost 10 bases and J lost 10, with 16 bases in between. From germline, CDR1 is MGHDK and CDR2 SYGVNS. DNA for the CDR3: TGTGCCATCTCTGGGGGGAATGACTACACCTTC. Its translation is CAISGGNDYTF.

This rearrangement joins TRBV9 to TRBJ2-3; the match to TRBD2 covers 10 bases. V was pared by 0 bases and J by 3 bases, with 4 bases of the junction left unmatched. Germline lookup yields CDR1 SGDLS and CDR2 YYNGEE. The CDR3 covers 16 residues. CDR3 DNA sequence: TGTGCCAGCAGCGTAGATCAGCGGGGGGGGACAGATACGCAGTATTTT. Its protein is CASSVDQRGGTDTQYF.

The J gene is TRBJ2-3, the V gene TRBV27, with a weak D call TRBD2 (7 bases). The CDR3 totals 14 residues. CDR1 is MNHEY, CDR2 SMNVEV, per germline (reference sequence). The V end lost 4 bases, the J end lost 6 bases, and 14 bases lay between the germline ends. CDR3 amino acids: CASSWGGYVDTQYF. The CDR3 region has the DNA TGTGCCAGCAGTTGGGGGGGCTATGTTGATACGCAGTATTTT.

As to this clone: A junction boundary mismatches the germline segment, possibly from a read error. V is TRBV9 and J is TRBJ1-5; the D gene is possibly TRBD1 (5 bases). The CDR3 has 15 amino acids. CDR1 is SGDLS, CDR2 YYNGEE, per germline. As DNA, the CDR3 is TGTGCCAGTAGCGTAGATGGAGGGGCCAATCAGCCCCAGCATTTT. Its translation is CASSVDGGANQPQHF.

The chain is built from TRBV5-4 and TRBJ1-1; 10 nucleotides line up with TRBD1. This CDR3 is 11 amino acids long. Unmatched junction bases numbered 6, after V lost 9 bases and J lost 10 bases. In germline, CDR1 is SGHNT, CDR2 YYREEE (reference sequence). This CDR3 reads CAIFRTGGAFF. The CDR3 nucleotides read TGTGCCATCTTTCGGACAGGGGGAGCTTTCTTT.

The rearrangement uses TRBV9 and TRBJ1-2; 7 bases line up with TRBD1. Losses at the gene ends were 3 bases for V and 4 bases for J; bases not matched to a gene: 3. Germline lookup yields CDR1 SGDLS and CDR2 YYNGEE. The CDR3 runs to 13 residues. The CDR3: CASSATGSYGYTF. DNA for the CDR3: TGTGCCAGCAGCGCGACAGGGTCCTATGGCTACACCTTC.

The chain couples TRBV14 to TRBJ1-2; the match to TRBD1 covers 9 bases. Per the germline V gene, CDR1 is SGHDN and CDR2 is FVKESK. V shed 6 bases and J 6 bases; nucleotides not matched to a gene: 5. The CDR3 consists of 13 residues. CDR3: CASSWTGANGYTF. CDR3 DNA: TGTGCCAGCAGTTGGACAGGGGCAAATGGCTACACCTTC.

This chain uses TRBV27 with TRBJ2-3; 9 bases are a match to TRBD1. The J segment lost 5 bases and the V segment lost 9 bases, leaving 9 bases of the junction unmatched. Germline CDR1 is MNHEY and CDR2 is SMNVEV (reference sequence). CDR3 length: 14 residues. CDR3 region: CASWFRDRVDTQYF. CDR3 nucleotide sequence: TGTGCCAGTTGGTTCCGGGACAGGGTAGATACGCAGTATTTT.

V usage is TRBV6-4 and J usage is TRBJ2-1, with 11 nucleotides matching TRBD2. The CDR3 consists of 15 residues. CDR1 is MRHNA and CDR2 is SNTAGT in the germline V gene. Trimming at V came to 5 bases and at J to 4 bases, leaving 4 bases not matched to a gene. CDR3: CASSTTSGGYNEQFF. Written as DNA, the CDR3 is TGTGCCAGCAGTACAACTAGCGGGGGATACAATGAGCAGTTCTTC.

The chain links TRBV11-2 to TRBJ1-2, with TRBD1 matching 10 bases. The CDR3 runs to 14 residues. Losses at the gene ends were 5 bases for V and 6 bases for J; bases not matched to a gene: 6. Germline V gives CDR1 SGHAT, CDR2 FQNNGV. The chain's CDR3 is CASSPSTGGNGYTF. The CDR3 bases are TGTGCCAGCAGCCCGTCGACAGGGGGCAATGGCTACACCTTC.

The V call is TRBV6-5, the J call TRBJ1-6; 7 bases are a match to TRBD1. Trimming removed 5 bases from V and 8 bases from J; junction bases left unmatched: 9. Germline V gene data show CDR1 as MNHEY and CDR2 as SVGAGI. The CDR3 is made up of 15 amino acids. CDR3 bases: TGTGCCAGCAGTGCGCAGGCCAGGGGGGATTCACCCCTCCACTTT. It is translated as CASSAQARGDSPLHF.

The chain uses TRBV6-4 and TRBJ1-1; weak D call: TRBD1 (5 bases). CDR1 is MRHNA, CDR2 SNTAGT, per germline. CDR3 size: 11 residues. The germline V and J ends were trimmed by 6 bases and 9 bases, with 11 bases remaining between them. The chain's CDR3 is CASRAGGKAFF. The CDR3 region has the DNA TGTGCCAGCAGGGCGGGGGGGAAAGCTTTCTTT.

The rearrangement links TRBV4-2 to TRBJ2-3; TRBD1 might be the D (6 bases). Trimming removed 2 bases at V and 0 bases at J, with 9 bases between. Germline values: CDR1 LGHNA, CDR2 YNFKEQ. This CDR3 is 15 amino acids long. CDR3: CASSQTGTSTDTQYF. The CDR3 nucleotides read TGTGCCAGCAGCCAAACAGGGACAAGCACAGATACGCAGTATTTT.

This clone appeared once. CDR3 residues: CAWSWPSGAETQYF. In DNA form, the CDR3 reads TGTGCCTGGAGTTGGCCTAGCGGGGCAGAGACCCAGTACTTC. The V and J genes are TRBV30 and TRBJ2-5; 9 bases map to TRBD2. With 2 bases clipped from V and 4 bases from J, the junction kept 5 bases outside the gene matches. Germline loops: CDR1 GTSNPN, CDR2 SVGIG (reference sequence). This CDR3 comprises 14 residues.

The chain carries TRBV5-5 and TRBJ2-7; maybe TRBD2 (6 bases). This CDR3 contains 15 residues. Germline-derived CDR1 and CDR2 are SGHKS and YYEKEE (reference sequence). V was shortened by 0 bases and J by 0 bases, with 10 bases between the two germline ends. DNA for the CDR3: TGTGCCAGCAGCTTGGTGGCGGGAAGCTCCTACGAGCAGTACTTC. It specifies CASSLVAGSSYEQYF.

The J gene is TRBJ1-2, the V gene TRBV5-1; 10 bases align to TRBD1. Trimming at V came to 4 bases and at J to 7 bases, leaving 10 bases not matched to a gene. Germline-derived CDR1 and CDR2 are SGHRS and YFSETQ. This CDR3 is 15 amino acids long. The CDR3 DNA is TGCGCCAGCAGCACACACGGGACAGGGGAAGCTGGCTACACCTTC. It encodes CASSTHGTGEAGYTF.

Written as DNA, the CDR3 is TGCAGCGTTGCGGCGGGACAGGGCTACGAGCAGTACTTC. Residues: CSVAAGQGYEQYF. The chain combines TRBV29-1 with TRBJ2-7; TRBD1 matches 9 bases. This CDR3 comprises 13 residues. V gave up 4 bases and J gave up 3 bases; unmatched junction bases: 4. Germline CDR1 SQVTM, CDR2 ANQGSEA.

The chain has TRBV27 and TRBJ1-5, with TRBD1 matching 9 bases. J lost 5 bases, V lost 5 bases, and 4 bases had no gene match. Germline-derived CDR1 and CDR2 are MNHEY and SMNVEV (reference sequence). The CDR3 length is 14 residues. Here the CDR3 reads CASSPGTGHQPQHF. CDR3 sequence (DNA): TGTGCCAGCAGTCCCGGGACAGGGCATCAGCCCCAGCATTTT.

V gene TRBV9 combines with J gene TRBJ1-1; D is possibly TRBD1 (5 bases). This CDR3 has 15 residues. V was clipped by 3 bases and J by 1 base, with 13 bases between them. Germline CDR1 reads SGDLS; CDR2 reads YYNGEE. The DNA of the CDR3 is TGTGCCAGCAGCGACCCGGGGGGGTCGAACACTGAAGCTTTCTTT. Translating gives CASSDPGGSNTEAFF. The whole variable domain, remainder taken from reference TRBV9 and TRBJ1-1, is DSGVTQTPKHLITATGQRVTLRCSPRSGDLSVYWYQQSLDQGLQFLIQYYNGEERAKGNILERFSAQQFPDLHSELNLSSLELGDSALYFCASSDPGGSNTEAFFGQGTRLTVV.